This T cell receptor (beta chain) emerged from a study of blood T cells in healthy people across ages. There are 13 residues in the CDR3. V shed 2 bases and J shed 4 bases, with 5 bases lying between them. Germline V gene lookup returns CDR1 ENHRY and CDR2 SYGVKD. Primers used in a second PCR of about 7 to 11 cycles were a sample-barcoded 5' primer and a J-beta primer mix. Every molecule of cDNA carried a tag from a template-switch adaptor with 12 random nucleotides. TCRdb called the 5' RACE reads again in MiXCR, with one record for every CDR3 protein. The sample has about 1.4 million distinct CDR3 sequences, almost 60% seen once. Caucasian individuals from Russia who were healthy and aged about 6 to 90 acted as donors. Total RNA, at least 5.5 micrograms per sample, came from PBMCs.

The sequencing sample was made of blood. The sequence derives from a man between 18 and 29 years old in good health. This chain uses TRBV10-3 with TRBJ2-2; D call uncertain. The chain's CDR3 is CAISEAFTGELFF. The CDR3 DNA reads as TGTGCCATCAGTGAGGCCTTCACCGGGGAGCTGTTTTTT.